This TCR beta chain is drawn from a study of monozygotic twins with inflammatory bowel disease. Study outcomes and limitations: People with IBD had fewer clonotypes in common with others than healthy twins did, especially with disease activity.

The authors used about 3.5 ug of total RNA per TCR library. Amplification used two nested PCRs: about 17 cycles, then about 9 cycles, on TCRalpha/TCRbeta cDNA. TCRdb reanalyzed the 5' RACE reads, giving one entry per CDR3 protein sequence and no DNA. This sample's clone table lists about 200,000 distinct CDR3 sequences. The CDR3 runs to 16 residues. CDR1 is ENHRY, CDR2 SYGVKD, per germline. In the case of this clonotype: As yet, its antigen is unknown.

Sequenced input: blood. V and J are TRBV10-3 and TRBJ2-6; TCRdb reports TRBD1, a call that lacks DNA to check it against. The sequence was collected from a human donor with ulcerative colitis or Crohn's disease, or a healthy co-twin of an affected twin (not recorded which). CDR3 amino acids: CASQRGPATDANVLTF.